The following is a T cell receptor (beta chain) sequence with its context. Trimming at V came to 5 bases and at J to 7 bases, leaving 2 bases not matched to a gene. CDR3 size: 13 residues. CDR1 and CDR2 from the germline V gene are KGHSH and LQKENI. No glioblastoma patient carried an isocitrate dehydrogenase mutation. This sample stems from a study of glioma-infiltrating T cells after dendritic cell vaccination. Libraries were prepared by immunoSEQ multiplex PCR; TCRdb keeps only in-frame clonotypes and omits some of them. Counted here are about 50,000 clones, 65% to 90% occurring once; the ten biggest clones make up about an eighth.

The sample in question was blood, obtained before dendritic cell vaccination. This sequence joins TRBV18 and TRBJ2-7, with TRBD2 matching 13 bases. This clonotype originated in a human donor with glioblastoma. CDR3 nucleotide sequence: TGTGCCAGCTCATCGGGACTAGCGGGGGAGCAGTACTTC. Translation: CASSSGLAGEQYF.